This T cell receptor (beta chain) was found in a study of blood T cell repertoires in COVID-19. About the study: Donors in the United States, Italy and Spain gave samples during acute or convalescent COVID-19. Sample material is recorded as cDNA or gDNA derived from T cells, B-cell-depleted T cells, or PBMCs.

Per the authors' pipeline: Nucleated cell counts were estimated from reference gene primer amplification. This table comes from immunoSEQ multiplex PCR, and its TCRdb copy is limited to in-frame clones, with some not included. The V and J calls and clone size are taken from that table; D and trimming were inferred from the DNA. The sample holds 160,000 or so clones, about four fifths seen once. Looked up from germline, CDR1 is MGHRA and CDR2 is YSYEKL. V lost 8 bases, J lost 8 bases, and 19 bases lay in between. This CDR3 is built from 14 residues. J is TRBJ2-1 and V is TRBV4-1; D perhaps matches TRBD2 (6 bases). The TCR was taken from a man aged 55 to 70 with acute or convalescent COVID-19. Specimen: peripheral blood. The CDR3 here is CASQTAGLGDEQFF. In DNA form, the CDR3 reads TGCGCCAGCCAGACCGCGGGGTTGGGGGATGAGCAGTTCTTC.